Following are 23 T cell receptor beta chains from one sample sequenced in a study of cytomegalovirus exposure and HLA in healthy donors. In the PCR, 60 Vbeta and 13 Jbeta primers were used. Assay used: immunoSEQ multiplex PCR; TCRdb lists only in-frame clones, some missing. Of 150,000 or so clones listed, more than 60% are singletons. Sample: PBMCs. The receptors originated from a woman aged 40 to 50 in good health and CMV-seronegative.

The chain combines TRBV29-1 with TRBJ2-7; D ambiguous. The V gene lost 6 bases and the J gene lost 0 bases, with 12 bases spanning the gap. The germline V gene has CDR1 SQVTM and CDR2 ANQGSEA. CDR3 length: 13 amino acids. The CDR3 DNA follows: TGCAGCGTGGATGACACGAGCTCCTACGAGCAGTACTTC. Residues: CSVDDTSSYEQYF.

CDR3 nucleotide sequence: TGTGCCAGCAGCAAAGAAAACCTCCCCGCGGGATACGAGCAGTACTTC. Its protein product is CASSKENLPAGYEQYF. The chain couples TRBV21-1 to TRBJ2-7; the D segment call TRBD2 is taken from the table without a DNA check. TRBV21-1 is deemed a pseudogene. CDR3 length: 16 amino acids.

The J gene is TRBJ2-2, the V gene TRBV2; no clear D gene. Per germline, CDR1 SNHLY and CDR2 FYNNEI. V was trimmed by 6 bases and J by 0 bases, leaving 5 bases between them. CDR3 length equals 13 residues. CDR3 sequence reads: CASRISNTGELFF. The CDR3 region has the DNA TGTGCCAGCAGAATCTCGAACACCGGGGAGCTGTTTTTT.

The chain combines TRBV13 with TRBJ2-1; a possible D gene is TRBD1 (6 bases). The CDR3 consists of 14 residues. From germline, CDR1 is PRHDT and CDR2 FYEKMQ (reference sequence). V was shortened by 5 bases and J by 4 bases, with 12 bases between the two germline ends. CDR3 coding DNA: TGTGCCAGCAGCCAAGGACAGAGTTACAATGAGCAGTTCTTC. Translation gives CASSQGQSYNEQFF.

The rearrangement joins TRBV28 to TRBJ1-2; D is possibly TRBD1 (5 bases). Germline CDR1 reads MDHEN; CDR2 reads SYDVKM. CDR3 length: 13 amino acids. Trimming shortened V by 5 bases and J by 0 bases, and 7 bases separated the two germline ends. In nucleotides, the CDR3 is TGTGCCAGCAGTGACAGCTCTAACTATGGCTACACCTTC. Protein sequence: CASSDSSNYGYTF.

CDR3 coding DNA: TGTGCCAGCAGAAACCCAGCGGGAGATCTGTTCTTC. Translating it yields CASRNPAGDLFF. The J gene is TRBJ2-1, the V gene TRBV6-5; 8 bases are a match to TRBD2. This CDR3 comprises 12 residues. V gave up 6 bases and J gave up 15 bases; unmatched junction bases: 10. Germline CDR1 is MNHEY and CDR2 is SVGAGI.

The chain recombines TRBV6-9 with TRBJ2-5, with 15 bases aligning to TRBD2. Germline-derived CDR1 and CDR2 are MNHGY and SVAAGI. The V and J ends lost 7 bases and 0 bases, in that order; junction bases with no gene match: 9. The CDR3 extends over 18 amino acids. The CDR3 DNA sequence: TGTGCCAGCACCCCCGGGACTAGCGGGAGGCGAAACCAAGAGACCCAGTACTTC. It codes for CASTPGTSGRRNQETQYF.

This chain uses TRBV7-2 with TRBJ2-4; D is possibly TRBD1 (6 bases). V was cut by 2 bases and J by 1 base, with 18 bases left in between. CDR1 is SGHTA, CDR2 FQGNSA, per germline. CDR3 length: 18 amino acids. Written as DNA, the CDR3 is TGTGCCAGCAGCTTATTATACCCAGGGGCCATGGCCAAAAACATTCAGTACTTC. This sequence encodes CASSLLYPGAMAKNIQYF.

CDR3 region: CASSLSRGLAVTDTQYF. CDR3 nucleotide sequence: TGTGCCAGCAGCTTGTCCCGCGGACTAGCGGTCACAGATACGCAGTATTTT. V is TRBV5-4 and J is TRBJ2-3, with 10 nucleotides matching TRBD2. With 1 base clipped from V and 2 bases from J, the junction kept 7 bases outside the gene matches. CDR3 length: 17 amino acids. From germline, CDR1 is SGHNT and CDR2 YYREEE (reference sequence).

The V gene is TRBV7-9, the J gene TRBJ1-2; D is unclear. This CDR3 has 14 amino acids. Germline V CDR1 and CDR2: SEHNR, FQNEAQ (reference sequence). Trimming left V 8 bases short and J 3 bases short, with 16 bases between. The CDR3 reads CASSPGSFHYGYTF. For the CDR3, the DNA is TGTGCCAGCTCCCCAGGTAGTTTCCACTATGGCTACACCTTC. Variable domain in full (rest from reference TRBV7-9 and TRBJ1-2): DTGVSQNPRHKITKRGQNVTFRCDPISEHNRLYWYRQTLGQGPEFLTYFQNEAQLEKSRLLSDRFSAERPKGSFSTLEIQRTEQGDSAMYLCASSPGSFHYGYTFGSGTRLTVV.

This chain joins TRBV19 and TRBJ2-4, with 7 nucleotides matching TRBD2. V lost 5 bases to trimming and J lost 9 bases; unmatched junction nucleotides: 16. The CDR3 has 16 amino acids. The germline CDR1 and CDR2 sequences are LNHDA and SQIVND (reference sequence). CDR3 bases: TGTGCCAGTAGTCTCCTCGGCCGGGAGGAAAGGGGCATTCAGTACTTC. Protein sequence: CASSLLGREERGIQYF.

The chain couples TRBV11-3 to TRBJ2-3; D perhaps matches TRBD2 (6 bases). CDR1 and CDR2 (germline): SGHNT, YENEEA. CDR3 length: 18 amino acids. The V end was cut by 4 bases, the J end by 3 bases, with 23 bases between. The CDR3 sequence: CASSSRRDPQGGTDTQYF. CDR3 nucleotide sequence: TGTGCCAGCAGCTCCCGGCGGGACCCCCAAGGAGGGACAGATACGCAGTATTTT.

The V call is TRBV6-1, the J call TRBJ2-7, with 8 bases lining up with TRBD1. Looked up from germline, CDR1 is MNHNS and CDR2 is SASEGT. V shed 4 bases and J 4 bases; nucleotides not matched to a gene: 6. The CDR3 totals 14 residues. CDR3 protein: CASSAKTGGYEQYF. The CDR3 DNA sequence: TGTGCCAGCAGTGCCAAAACAGGGGGGTACGAGCAGTACTTC.

This clone was counted a single time. CDR3 DNA: TGTGCCAGCAGTGGCGACCGACAGGGGGCAATAACGACTGAAGCTTTCTTT. It encodes CASSGDRQGAITTEAFF. V and J are TRBV6-1 and TRBJ1-1; TRBD1 agrees at 10 bases. Trimming removed 4 bases from V and 5 bases from J; junction bases left unmatched: 13. Germline-derived CDR1 and CDR2 are MNHNS and SASEGT. This CDR3 has 17 residues.

The genes are TRBV6-5 and TRBJ2-7; the D gene is possibly TRBD1 (6 bases). Germline assignment: CDR1 MNHEY and CDR2 SVGAGI. V was trimmed by 2 bases and J by 9 bases, leaving 17 bases between them. The CDR3 contains 14 residues. The CDR3 sequence: CASSYTGSSLGQYF. CDR3 DNA: TGTGCCAGCAGTTACACAGGGTCCTCCTTGGGGCAGTACTTC.

The V call is TRBV2, the J call TRBJ2-7; 7 bases agree with TRBD2. V lost 2 bases and J lost 8; bases outside the gene matches: 9. CDR3 length: 14 residues. CDR1 is SNHLY and CDR2 is FYNNEI in the germline V gene. CDR3 sequence: CASSEPGGPTQQYF. CDR3 in DNA: TGTGCCAGCAGTGAACCGGGGGGTCCTACGCAGCAGTACTTC.

The chain links TRBV30 to TRBJ2-5, with 8 positions matching TRBD1. In germline, CDR1 is GTSNPN, CDR2 SVGIG (reference sequence). The CDR3 totals 14 residues. After removal of 2 bases from V and 4 bases from J, the junction contained 6 bases not matched to a gene. The CDR3 DNA sequence: TGTGCCTGGAGTCCCTTCACAGGGGGAGAGACCCAGTACTTC. It specifies CAWSPFTGGETQYF. Full variable domain (remainder filled in from reference TRBV30 and TRBJ2-5): SQTIHQWPATLVQPVGSPLSLECTVEGTSNPNLYWYRQAAGRGLQLLFYSVGIGQISSEVPQNLSASRPQDRQFILSSKKLLLSDSGFYLCAWSPFTGGETQYFGPGTRLLVL.

V and J are TRBV6-5 and TRBJ1-1; unclear D gene. CDR3 length: 15 amino acids. V shed 2 bases and J shed 3 bases, with 13 bases lying between them. Germline V CDR1 and CDR2: MNHEY, SVGAGI. The CDR3 loop reads CASSYTHPTDTEAFF. In nucleotides, the CDR3 is TGTGCCAGCAGTTACACCCACCCAACGGACACTGAAGCTTTCTTT.

V is TRBV7-9 and J is TRBJ2-7; 10 nucleotides agree with TRBD1. Germline V lookup: CDR1 SEHNR, CDR2 FQNEAQ (reference sequence). This CDR3 spans 15 amino acids. The J segment lost 2 bases and the V segment lost 5 bases, leaving 6 bases of the junction unmatched. The CDR3 DNA is TGTGCCAGCAGCACACCCGGGACAGGGGCCTACGAGCAGTACTTC. This encodes CASSTPGTGAYEQYF.

The genes are TRBV6-1 and TRBJ1-2; weak D call: TRBD1 (6 bases). Germline CDR1 MNHNS, CDR2 SASEGT. This CDR3 is built from 15 residues. The V end lost 6 bases, the J end lost 4 bases, and 18 bases lay between the germline ends. The CDR3 nucleotides are TGTGCCAGCAGGAGAGACAGGATGATGGTCTATGGCTACACCTTC. This gives the protein CASRRDRMMVYGYTF.

This clone turned up a few times. The chain couples TRBV28 to TRBJ2-7; a possible D gene is TRBD2 (5 bases). The V gene lost 5 bases and the J gene lost 5 bases, with 19 bases spanning the gap. Per the germline V gene, CDR1 is MDHEN and CDR2 is SYDVKM. The length of the CDR3 is 15 residues. Written as DNA, the CDR3 is TGTGCCAGCAGTCCACCCGGTCCGGGGTCCAACGAGCAGTACTTC. It specifies CASSPPGPGSNEQYF.

The rearrangement uses TRBV5-1 and TRBJ2-2; D uncertain. Germline CDR1 SGHRS, CDR2 YFSETQ. V lost 0 bases, J lost 7 bases, and 19 bases lay in between. The CDR3 length is 17 residues. In DNA form, the CDR3 reads TGCGCCAGCAGCTTGGCAAAAGAGGTCTCCCTTTACGGGGAGCTGTTTTTT. It is translated as CASSLAKEVSLYGELFF.

This sequence joins TRBV5-1 and TRBJ1-1; 9 bases align to TRBD1. V shed 0 bases, J shed 3 bases, and the junction held 12 bases outside the gene matches. The germline gives CDR1 SGHRS, CDR2 YFSETQ. This CDR3 comprises 18 residues. For the CDR3, the DNA is TGCGCCAGCAGCTTGGGGGCCTACAGGGGGCGGGTGGACACTGAAGCTTTCTTT. It translates to CASSLGAYRGRVDTEAFF.